These 18 T cell receptor beta chains were all obtained from the same sample, sequenced in a study of T cell responses to AZD1222 COVID-19 vaccine. Using immunoSEQ multiplex PCR, the repertoire was profiled, and TCRdb retains in-frame clones only, with some absent. This sample has about 190,000 clones, with almost 95% found just once. The sequences come from peripheral blood, collected on day 0 of AZD1222 vaccination. Source of these receptors: an adult in good health.

The gene calls are TRBV6-5 and TRBJ2-1; D is uncertain. CDR1 is MNHEY, CDR2 SVGAGI, per germline. V shed 0 bases and J shed 7 bases, with 16 bases lying between them. CDR3 length: 16 residues. CDR3 nucleotides: TGTGCCAGCAGTTACTCGTTTGCGGCACATGGGAATGAGCAGTTCTTC. Residues: CASSYSFAAHGNEQFF.

This clone was recorded once. The chain has TRBV5-4 and TRBJ1-1; weak D call: TRBD1 (6 bases). CDR1 is SGHNT and CDR2 is YYREEE in the germline V gene (reference sequence). The ends were cut back, 4 bases at V and 1 base at J, with 11 bases in the middle. CDR3 length equals 14 residues. CDR3 coding DNA: TGTGCCAGCAGCACTCAGGGGAGGAACACTGAAGCTTTCTTT. Translating gives CASSTQGRNTEAFF.

J is TRBJ2-3 and V is TRBV29-1, with 11 bases aligning to TRBD1. With V trimmed by 6 bases and J by 6 bases, 11 bases remained unmatched. Germline loops: CDR1 SQVTM, CDR2 ANQGSEA. The CDR3 contains 15 residues. CDR3 sequence (DNA): TGCAGCGTCACGGCGCGGGACAGGGGGAAGGATACGCAGTATTTT. Translating it yields CSVTARDRGKDTQYF.

CDR3 amino acids: CAISADTGGAKNIQYF. For the CDR3, the DNA is TGTGCCATCAGTGCGGACACTGGTGGGGCCAAAAACATTCAGTACTTC. This sequence joins TRBV10-3 and TRBJ2-4; tentatively, D is TRBD1 (5 bases). Between the trimmed V and J ends, which lost 4 bases and 1 base, there was a span of 14 bases. Germline CDR1 is ENHRY and CDR2 is SYGVKD. This CDR3 is built from 16 residues.

The V gene is TRBV7-6, the J gene TRBJ1-6; 7 bases are shared with TRBD1. The J segment lost 9 bases and the V segment lost 1 base, leaving 12 bases of the junction unmatched. Germline CDR1 SGHVS, CDR2 FNYEAQ. CDR3 length: 17 residues. This CDR3 reads CASSLVGSGGSISPLHF. CDR3 bases: TGTGCCAGCAGCTTAGTTGGATCAGGGGGTAGTATTTCACCCCTCCACTTT.

The chain has TRBV28 and TRBJ1-2; a weak D match, TRBD1 (5 bases). CDR3 length: 12 amino acids. Trimming cost V 7 bases and J 3 bases, with 9 bases left between them. Germline loops: CDR1 MDHEN, CDR2 SYDVKM. The CDR3 protein is CASMQGDYGYTF. The CDR3 bases are TGTGCCAGCATGCAGGGTGACTATGGCTACACCTTC.

V and J are TRBV27 and TRBJ1-2, with D tentatively TRBD1 (6 bases). V lost 6 bases to trimming and J lost 9 bases, with 20 bases between them. Looked up from germline, CDR1 is MNHEY and CDR2 is SMNVEV (reference sequence). The CDR3 runs to 14 residues. The CDR3 region is CASRPGHARESYTF. In DNA, the CDR3 is TGTGCCAGCAGACCGGGACACGCACGGGAAAGCTACACCTTC.

The genes are TRBV28 and TRBJ2-7; 10 positions match TRBD1. The germline V gene has CDR1 MDHEN and CDR2 SYDVKM. With 2 bases clipped from V and 0 bases from J, the junction kept 4 bases outside the gene matches. The CDR3 totals 16 residues. Here the CDR3 reads CASSLQGQGSSYEQYF. CDR3 bases: TGTGCCAGCAGTTTACAGGGACAGGGGAGCTCCTACGAGCAGTACTTC.

CDR3 protein: CASSFRGMGAGGFF. CDR3 DNA: TGTGCCAGCAGTTTTCGAGGGATGGGTGCCGGAGGGTTTTTT. V usage is TRBV28 and J usage is TRBJ1-4; no clear D gene. V was trimmed by 3 bases and J by 16 bases, leaving 21 bases between them. CDR1 is MDHEN and CDR2 is SYDVKM in the germline V gene. The CDR3 sequence is 14 residues long.

V usage is TRBV5-6 and J usage is TRBJ2-7; TRBD1 agrees at 8 bases. Losses at the gene ends were 4 bases for V and 0 bases for J; bases not matched to a gene: 9. Looked up from germline, CDR1 is SGHDT and CDR2 is YYEEEE. The CDR3 contains 16 residues. The CDR3 is CASSPDRGASSYEQYF. The CDR3 DNA is TGTGCCAGCAGCCCCGACAGGGGCGCGAGCTCCTACGAGCAGTACTTC.

The genes are TRBV29-1 and TRBJ1-2; D is undetermined. The germline V gene encodes CDR1 SQVTM and CDR2 ANQGSEA. Trimming shortened V by 4 bases and J by 7 bases, and 7 bases separated the two germline ends. CDR3 size: 10 residues. CDR3 nucleotide sequence: TGCAGCGTTGCTGTCAGTGGCTACACCTTC. Residues: CSVAVSGYTF.

The chain recombines TRBV3-1 (or the pseudogene TRBV3-2) with TRBJ2-7; 8 bases fit TRBD2. With V trimmed by 4 bases and J by 7 bases, 18 bases remained unmatched. The germline CDR1 and CDR2 sequences are LGHDT and YNNKEL (reference sequence). The CDR3 is 17 amino acids. The DNA for the CDR3 is TGTGCCAGCAGCCCCCGGGGAGCGGGAGCCGGGGTGGGGGAGCAGTACTTC. Translating it yields CASSPRGAGAGVGEQYF.

The V call is TRBV10-3, the J call TRBJ1-2, with a possible D match to TRBD1 (6 bases). The CDR3 consists of 15 residues. Germline V gene data show CDR1 as ENHRY and CDR2 as SYGVKD. Trimming pared 6 bases from V and 1 base from J, leaving 15 bases between. The CDR3, as DNA: TGTGCCATCAGAGGGCAGGGGCCCGATAACTATGGCTACACCTTC. It is translated as CAIRGQGPDNYGYTF.

This chain connects TRBV9 to TRBJ1-2; D perhaps matches TRBD1 (5 bases). The V gene's germline CDR1 is SGDLS and CDR2 YYNGEE. The ends were cut back, 3 bases at V and 4 bases at J, with 10 bases in the middle. The CDR3 spans 13 residues. CDR3 loop: CASSETGTYGYTF. Written as DNA, the CDR3 is TGTGCCAGCAGCGAGACCGGGACCTATGGCTACACCTTC.

V is TRBV2 and J is TRBJ2-1; D perhaps matches TRBD2 (5 bases). CDR3 length: 15 amino acids. The V end lost 3 bases, the J end lost 4 bases, and 13 bases lay between the germline ends. The V gene's germline CDR1 is SNHLY and CDR2 FYNNEI. The CDR3 DNA is TGTGCCAGCAGTGAGGAGGTGGGGAATTACAATGAGCAGTTCTTC. Amino acid sequence: CASSEEVGNYNEQFF.

J is TRBJ1-1 and V is TRBV5-1; D perhaps matches TRBD1 (5 bases). The CDR3 has 12 residues. Trimming stripped 4 bases from V and 6 bases from J, with 10 bases between. The V gene's germline CDR1 is SGHRS and CDR2 YFSETQ. CDR3 protein: CASSGPGAEAFF. The CDR3 DNA reads TGCGCCAGCAGCGGGCCGGGGGCTGAAGCTTTCTTT. The full variable domain, in which reference TRBV5-1 and TRBJ1-1 provide the parts outside the CDR3, is KAGVTQTPRYLIKTRGQQVTLSCSPISGHRSVSWYQQTPGQGLQFLFEYFSETQRNKGNFPGRFSGRQFSNSRSEMNVSTLELGDSALYLCASSGPGAEAFFGQGTRLTVV.

About this clone itself: An end of the junction does not agree with germline; a read error may underlie this. The V call is TRBV3-1 (or the pseudogene TRBV3-2), the J call TRBJ1-3; D call uncertain. The CDR3 covers 14 residues. CDR1 LGHDT and CDR2 YNNKEL come from the germline V gene (reference sequence). The DNA for the CDR3 is TGTGCCAACAGCCCGATGGACTGGTTAAACACCATATATTTT. Amino acid sequence: CANSPMDWLNTIYF.

This chain links TRBV7-6 with TRBJ1-5; TRBD1 matches 7 bases. The CDR3 has 15 residues. Trimming removed 5 bases from V and 4 bases from J; junction bases left unmatched: 8. Germline assignment: CDR1 SGHVS and CDR2 FNYEAQ. CDR3 protein: CASSPRTGPNQPQHF. CDR3 coding DNA: TGTGCCAGCAGCCCCCGGACAGGACCGAATCAGCCCCAGCATTTT.